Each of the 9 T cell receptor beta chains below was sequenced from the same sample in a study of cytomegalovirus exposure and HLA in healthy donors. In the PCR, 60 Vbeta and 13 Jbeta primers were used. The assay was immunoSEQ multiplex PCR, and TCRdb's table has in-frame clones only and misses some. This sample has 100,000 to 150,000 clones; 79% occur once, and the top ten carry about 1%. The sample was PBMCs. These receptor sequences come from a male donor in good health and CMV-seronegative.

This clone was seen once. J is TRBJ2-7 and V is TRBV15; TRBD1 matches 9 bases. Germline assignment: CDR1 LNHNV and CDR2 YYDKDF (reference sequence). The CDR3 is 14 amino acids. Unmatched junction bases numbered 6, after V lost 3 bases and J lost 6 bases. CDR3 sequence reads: CATSSRDRVSEQYF. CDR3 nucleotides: TGTGCCACCAGCAGCCGGGACAGGGTGAGCGAGCAGTACTTC.

CDR3 nucleotide sequence: TGTGCCAGCAGTTCCTGGGACAGGGAATTCGAGCAGTACTTC. This sequence encodes CASSSWDREFEQYF. The chain uses TRBV27 and TRBJ2-7, with 9 bases matching TRBD1. The CDR3 spans 14 residues. The V gene's germline CDR1 is MNHEY and CDR2 SMNVEV (reference sequence). Trimming took 4 bases from V and 6 from J; bases not matched to a gene: 7.

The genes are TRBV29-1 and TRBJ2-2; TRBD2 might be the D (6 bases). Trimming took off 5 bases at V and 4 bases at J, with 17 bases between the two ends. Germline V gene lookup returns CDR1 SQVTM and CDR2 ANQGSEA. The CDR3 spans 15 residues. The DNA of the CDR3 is TGCAGCGTTCATGGAGGGTGGGCGGGCACCGGGGAGCTGTTTTTT. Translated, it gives CSVHGGWAGTGELFF.

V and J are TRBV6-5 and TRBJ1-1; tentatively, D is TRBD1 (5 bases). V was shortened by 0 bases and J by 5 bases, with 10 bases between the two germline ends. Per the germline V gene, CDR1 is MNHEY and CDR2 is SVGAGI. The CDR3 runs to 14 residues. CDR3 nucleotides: TGTGCCAGCAGTTACTCAGGGGCCGGGACTGAAGCTTTCTTT. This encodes CASSYSGAGTEAFF.

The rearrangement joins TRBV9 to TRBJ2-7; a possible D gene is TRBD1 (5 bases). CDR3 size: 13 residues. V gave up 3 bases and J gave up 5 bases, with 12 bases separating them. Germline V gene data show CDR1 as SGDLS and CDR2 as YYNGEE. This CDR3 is CASSEGSNDEQYF. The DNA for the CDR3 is TGTGCCAGCAGCGAGGGGTCCAATGACGAGCAGTACTTC.

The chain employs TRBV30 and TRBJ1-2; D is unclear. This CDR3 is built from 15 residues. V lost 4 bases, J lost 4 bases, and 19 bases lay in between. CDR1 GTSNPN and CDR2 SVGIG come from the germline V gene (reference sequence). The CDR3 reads CAWTTGSSLGYGYTF. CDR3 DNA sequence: TGTGCCTGGACCACCGGGTCCTCACTAGGCTATGGCTACACCTTC.

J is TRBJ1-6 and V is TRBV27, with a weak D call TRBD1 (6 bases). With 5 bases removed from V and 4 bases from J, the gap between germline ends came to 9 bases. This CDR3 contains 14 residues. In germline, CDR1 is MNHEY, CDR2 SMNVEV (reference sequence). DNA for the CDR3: TGTGCCAGCAGTGAGGGACAATATAATTCACCCCTCCACTTT. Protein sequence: CASSEGQYNSPLHF.

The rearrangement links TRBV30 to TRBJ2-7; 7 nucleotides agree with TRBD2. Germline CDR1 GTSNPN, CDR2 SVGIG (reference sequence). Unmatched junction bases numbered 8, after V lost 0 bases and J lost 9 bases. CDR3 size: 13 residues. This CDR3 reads CAWSVPTSRTQYF. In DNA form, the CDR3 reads TGTGCCTGGAGTGTCCCGACTAGCCGTACGCAGTACTTC.

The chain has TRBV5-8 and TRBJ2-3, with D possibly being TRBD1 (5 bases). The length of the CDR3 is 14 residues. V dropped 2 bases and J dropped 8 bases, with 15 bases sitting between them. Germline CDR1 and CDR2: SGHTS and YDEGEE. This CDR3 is CASSLPGIRVTQYF. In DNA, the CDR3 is TGTGCCAGCAGCTTACCAGGGATAAGGGTTACGCAGTATTTT.